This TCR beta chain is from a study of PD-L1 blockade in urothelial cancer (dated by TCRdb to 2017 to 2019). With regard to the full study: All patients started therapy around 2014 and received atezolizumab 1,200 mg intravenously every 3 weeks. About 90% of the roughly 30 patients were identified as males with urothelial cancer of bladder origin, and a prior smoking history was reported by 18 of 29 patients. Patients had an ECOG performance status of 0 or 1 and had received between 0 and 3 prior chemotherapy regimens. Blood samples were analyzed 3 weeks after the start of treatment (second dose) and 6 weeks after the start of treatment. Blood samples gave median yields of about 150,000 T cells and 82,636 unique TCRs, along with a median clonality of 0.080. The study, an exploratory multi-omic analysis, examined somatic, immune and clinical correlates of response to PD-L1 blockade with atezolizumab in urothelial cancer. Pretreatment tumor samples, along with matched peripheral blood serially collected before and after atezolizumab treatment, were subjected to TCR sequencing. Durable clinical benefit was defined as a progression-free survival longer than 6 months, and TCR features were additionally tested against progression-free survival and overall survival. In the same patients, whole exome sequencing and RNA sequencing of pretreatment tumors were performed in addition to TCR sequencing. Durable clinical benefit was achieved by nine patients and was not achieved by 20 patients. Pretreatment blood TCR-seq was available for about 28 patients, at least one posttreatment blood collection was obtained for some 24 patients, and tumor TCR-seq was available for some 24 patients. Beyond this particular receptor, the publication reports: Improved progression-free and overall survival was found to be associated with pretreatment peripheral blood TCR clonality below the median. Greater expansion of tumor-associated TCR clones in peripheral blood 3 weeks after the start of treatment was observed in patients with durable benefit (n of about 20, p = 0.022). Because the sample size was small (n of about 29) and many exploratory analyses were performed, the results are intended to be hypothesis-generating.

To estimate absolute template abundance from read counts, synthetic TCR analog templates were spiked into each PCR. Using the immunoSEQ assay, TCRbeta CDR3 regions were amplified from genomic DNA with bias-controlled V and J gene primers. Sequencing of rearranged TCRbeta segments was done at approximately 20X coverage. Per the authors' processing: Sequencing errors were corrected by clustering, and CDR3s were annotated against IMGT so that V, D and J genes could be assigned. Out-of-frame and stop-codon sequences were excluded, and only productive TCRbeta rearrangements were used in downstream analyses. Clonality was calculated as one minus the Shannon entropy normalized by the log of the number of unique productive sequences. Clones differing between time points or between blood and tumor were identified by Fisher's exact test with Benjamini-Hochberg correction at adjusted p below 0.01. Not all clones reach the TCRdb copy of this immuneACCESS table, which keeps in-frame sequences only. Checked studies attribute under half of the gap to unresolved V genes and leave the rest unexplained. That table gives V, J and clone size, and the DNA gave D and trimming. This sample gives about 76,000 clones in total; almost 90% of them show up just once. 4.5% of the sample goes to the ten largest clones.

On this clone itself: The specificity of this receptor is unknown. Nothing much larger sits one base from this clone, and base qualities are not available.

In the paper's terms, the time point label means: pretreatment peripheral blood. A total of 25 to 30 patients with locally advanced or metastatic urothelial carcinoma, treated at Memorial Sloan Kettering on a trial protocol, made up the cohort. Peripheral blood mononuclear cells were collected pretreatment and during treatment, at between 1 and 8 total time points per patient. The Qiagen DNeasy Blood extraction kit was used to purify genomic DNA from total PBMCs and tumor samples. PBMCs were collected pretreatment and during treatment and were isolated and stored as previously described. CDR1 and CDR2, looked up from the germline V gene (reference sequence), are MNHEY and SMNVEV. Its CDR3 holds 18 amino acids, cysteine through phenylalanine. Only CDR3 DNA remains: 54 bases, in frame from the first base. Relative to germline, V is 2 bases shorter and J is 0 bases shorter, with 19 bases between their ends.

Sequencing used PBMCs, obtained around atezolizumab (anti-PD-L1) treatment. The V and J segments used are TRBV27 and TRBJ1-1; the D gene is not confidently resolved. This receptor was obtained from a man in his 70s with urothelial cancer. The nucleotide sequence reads TGTGCCAGCAGTTTAGGGGAGGGAAACGTCCGAATGAACACTGAAGCTTTCTTT. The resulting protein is CASSLGEGNVRMNTEAFF.